Sequencing of this T cell receptor beta chain was carried out in a study of T cell responses to AZD1222 COVID-19 vaccine. Study at large: Timing groups of about 4 and about 12 weeks for second doses were pooled.

A remark on this clone: Its antigen is not identified.

Study results and caveats: Spike-specific TCR depth and breadth grew after two AZD1222 doses.

This table comes from immunoSEQ multiplex PCR, and its TCRdb copy is limited to in-frame clones, with some not included. The data hold around 110,000 clones, with around 92% observed a single time. The CDR3 runs to 15 residues. Germline assignment: CDR1 SGHDT and CDR2 YYEEEE. The ends were cut back, 4 bases at V and 4 bases at J, with 15 bases in the middle. The source of this sequence is an adult in good health. The specimen comprised peripheral blood, sampled on day 0 of AZD1222 vaccination. V gene TRBV5-6 combines with J gene TRBJ1-3; TRBD1 is a possible D gene (6 bases). The CDR3 sequence is CASSLRGVVGNTIYF. The CDR3 DNA reads TGTGCCAGCAGCCTCAGGGGTGTAGTCGGAAACACCATATATTTT.